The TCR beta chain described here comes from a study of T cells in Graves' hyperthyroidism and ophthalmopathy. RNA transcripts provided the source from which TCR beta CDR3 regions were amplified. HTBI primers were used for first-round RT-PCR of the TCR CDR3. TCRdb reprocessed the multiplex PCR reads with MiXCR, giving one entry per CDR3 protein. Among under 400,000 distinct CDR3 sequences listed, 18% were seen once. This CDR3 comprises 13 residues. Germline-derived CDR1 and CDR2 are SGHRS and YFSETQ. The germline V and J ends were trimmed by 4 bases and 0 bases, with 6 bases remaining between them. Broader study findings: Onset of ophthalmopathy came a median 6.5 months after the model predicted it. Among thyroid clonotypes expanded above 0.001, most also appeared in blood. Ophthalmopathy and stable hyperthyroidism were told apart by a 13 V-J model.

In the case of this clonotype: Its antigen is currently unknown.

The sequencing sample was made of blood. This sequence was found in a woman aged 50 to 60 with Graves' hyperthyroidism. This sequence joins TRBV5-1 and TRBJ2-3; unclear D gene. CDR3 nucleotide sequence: TGCGCCAGCAGCGAAGCTAGCACAGATACGCAGTATTTT. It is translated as CASSEASTDTQYF.